This record covers a single T cell receptor (beta chain). This specimen belongs to a study of blood T cell repertoires in COVID-19. Study as a whole: Material from acute and convalescent COVID-19 was sourced from the United States, Italy and Spain. T cells, B-cell-depleted T cells, or PBMCs supplied cDNA or gDNA.

Profiled with immunoSEQ multiplex PCR; TCRdb holds only in-frame clones, not every one. The table has roughly 55,000 clones, less than 90% seen once. J gave up 2 bases and V 2 bases, and 3 bases lay outside the gene matches. This CDR3 has 14 amino acids. The germline CDR1 and CDR2 sequences are GTSNPN and SVGIG (reference sequence). Sequenced input: peripheral blood. This receptor was identified in a woman aged 55-69 years with acute or convalescent COVID-19. The V and J genes are TRBV30 and TRBJ2-3; 8 bases match TRBD2. This CDR3 reads CAWSRGGLTDTQYF. The CDR3, as DNA: TGTGCCTGGAGTCGGGGGGGCCTCACAGATACGCAGTATTTT.